Sequencing of this T cell receptor beta chain was carried out in a study of CD8 T cells in Susac syndrome. Note on this clonotype: As yet, its antigen is unknown.

V gave up 6 bases and J gave up 4 bases; unmatched junction bases: 8. Germline V gene data show CDR1 as SEHNR and CDR2 as FQNEAQ (reference sequence). The CDR3 totals 16 residues. Study conclusions and caveats: The study conceded that its TCR sequencing and HLA analysis involved relatively few individuals.

The RNA, about 0.45 to 1 ug, was put through reverse transcription using random hexamers. Amplification of TCR beta CDR3 by immunoSEQ multiplex PCR spanned 54 Vbeta and 13 Jbeta. TCRdb reanalysed the immunoSEQ multiplex PCR reads using MiXCR and keeps one entry per CDR3 protein. The sample gives around 220,000 distinct CDR3 sequences, approximately 90% of which show up once; around 0.15% is in the top ten. The V call is TRBV7-9, the J call TRBJ2-2; 10 positions agree with TRBD1. The sample consisted of CD8+ T cells from PBMCs. This TCR derives from a human donor with multiple sclerosis. Here the CDR3 reads CASRPTGQGGTGELFF. Here the CDR3 DNA reads TGTGCCAGCAGACCGACCGGACAGGGGGGCACCGGGGAGCTGTTTTTT. Full variable domain (outside the CDR3, taken from reference TRBV7-9 and TRBJ2-2): DTGVSQNPRHKITKRGQNVTFRCDPISEHNRLYWYRQTLGQGPEFLTYFQNEAQLEKSRLLSDRFSAERPKGSFSTLEIQRTEQGDSAMYLCASRPTGQGGTGELFFGEGSRLTVL.